Below, 32 T cell receptor beta chains from the same sample are listed, as sequenced in a study of lymphopenia after photon versus proton radiotherapy. Profiling relied on immunoSEQ multiplex PCR, and the TCRdb table lists in-frame clones only, not all of them. Seen here are 25,000 to 30,000 clones, around nine tenths observed once, and the top ten hold roughly 44%. Sequenced material: peripheral blood, taken from a patient treated with proton-based radiotherapy. The origin of the receptors is a woman aged 55-70 years with cholangiocarcinoma. Some clones in this sample may be carry-over from other donors' samples.

The chain carries TRBV28 and TRBJ1-3; no clear D gene. This CDR3 is built from 14 residues. Germline V gives CDR1 MDHEN, CDR2 SYDVKM. Trimming left V 6 bases short and J 3 bases short, with 12 bases between. CDR3 protein: CASSTTRLGNTIYF. CDR3 sequence (DNA): TGTGCCAGCAGCACGACGCGGCTTGGAAACACCATATATTTT. The full variable domain, rest sourced from reference TRBV28 and TRBJ1-3, is DVKVTQSSRYLVKRTGEKVFLECVQDMDHENMFWYRQDPGLGLRLIYFSYDVKMKEKGDIPEGYSVSREKKERFSLILESASTNQTSMYLCASSTTRLGNTIYFGEGSWLTVV.

The V gene is TRBV2, the J gene TRBJ2-1; 10 nucleotides agree with TRBD2. V lost 4 bases to trimming and J lost 5 bases; unmatched junction nucleotides: 5. Germline CDR1 is SNHLY and CDR2 is FYNNEI. This CDR3 has 15 residues. This CDR3 is CASSAWTSGNNEQFF. As DNA, the CDR3 is TGTGCCAGCAGTGCTTGGACTAGCGGAAACAATGAGCAGTTCTTC.

The rearrangement links TRBV7-2 to TRBJ1-3, with D hard to call. The CDR3 has 15 amino acids. Trimming pared 5 bases from V and 4 bases from J, leaving 15 bases between. Germline V lookup: CDR1 SGHTA, CDR2 FQGNSA. The CDR3 DNA reads TGTGCCAGCAGCCCGGAGGTTTCACGAGGAAACACCATATATTTT. Amino acid sequence: CASSPEVSRGNTIYF.

The chain is built from TRBV11-3 and TRBJ2-2; D is unclear. Germline V gene lookup returns CDR1 SGHNT and CDR2 YENEEA. This CDR3 region has 12 residues. The V end lost 3 bases, the J end lost 5 bases, and 4 bases lay between the germline ends. The CDR3 nucleotides read TGTGCCAGCAGCTTGGTTACCGGGGAGCTGTTTTTT. Protein product: CASSLVTGELFF. Using reference TRBV11-3 and TRBJ2-2 for the parts outside the CDR3, the full variable domain is EAGVVQSPRYKIIEKKQPVAFWCNPISGHNTLYWYLQNLGQGPELLIRYENEEAVDDSQLPKDRFSAERLKGVDSTLKIQPAELGDSAVYLCASSLVTGELFFGEGSRLTVL.

This clone was detected only a few times. V is TRBV4-3 and J is TRBJ2-6; 7 bases are shared with TRBD1. This CDR3 spans 16 amino acids. V lost 4 bases to trimming and J lost 0 bases; unmatched junction nucleotides: 3. CDR1 is LGHNA, CDR2 YSLEER, per germline. The CDR3 DNA is TGCGCCAGCAGCCGGGACAGCAACTCTGGGGCCAACGTCCTGACTTTC. Its protein is CASSRDSNSGANVLTF.

This sequence joins TRBV18 and TRBJ1-4; 11 bases line up with TRBD1. V lost 9 bases, J lost 6 bases, and 6 bases stayed unmatched. Germline V lookup: CDR1 KGHSH, CDR2 LQKENI. This CDR3 is built from 14 residues. CDR3 in amino acids: CASSGQGADEKLFF. CDR3 DNA sequence: TGTGCCAGTTCCGGACAGGGGGCAGATGAAAAACTGTTTTTT.

CDR3 in DNA: TGTGCCAGTAGGAGTCTTGAATCCTACGAGCAGTACTTC. Its protein product is CASRSLESYEQYF. The chain is built from TRBV19 and TRBJ2-7; no clear D. The CDR3 runs to 13 residues. Germline V gene data show CDR1 as LNHDA and CDR2 as SQIVND (reference sequence). Between the trimmed V and J ends, which lost 6 bases and 1 base, there was a span of 10 bases. The variable domain in full, with the rest retrieved from reference TRBV19 and TRBJ2-7, is DGGITQSPKYLFRKEGQNVTLSCEQNLNHDAMYWYRQDPGQGLRLIYYSQIVNDFQKGDIAEGYSVSREKKESFPLTVTSAQKNPTAFYLCASRSLESYEQYFGPGTRLTVT.

A few counts support this clone. The rearrangement uses TRBV4-2 and TRBJ2-7; D ambiguous. CDR3 length equals 12 residues. V lost 5 bases and J 0 bases, leaving 5 bases between the germline ends. Per germline, CDR1 LGHNA and CDR2 YNFKEQ. The CDR3 nucleotides read TGTGCCAGCAGCGAAACCTCCTACGAGCAGTACTTC. It specifies CASSETSYEQYF.

The chain has TRBV2 and TRBJ2-3; D is unclear. This CDR3 comprises 16 residues. V was pared by 1 base and J by 2 bases, with 13 bases between. Germline values: CDR1 SNHLY, CDR2 FYNNEI. The CDR3 sequence: CASSEVGVANTDTQYF. The CDR3 region has the DNA TGTGCCAGCAGTGAAGTAGGTGTAGCTAACACAGATACGCAGTATTTT.

The V gene is TRBV2, the J gene TRBJ2-3; the D is unclear. V was pared by 6 bases and J by 5 bases, with 15 bases between. The CDR3 has 14 amino acids. In germline, CDR1 is SNHLY, CDR2 FYNNEI. The CDR3 DNA reads as TGTGCCAGCAGAGACTTACCCTTGGGAGATACGCAGTATTTT. It specifies CASRDLPLGDTQYF.

V is TRBV2 and J is TRBJ1-2, with D possibly matching TRBD1 (6 bases). Germline V gives CDR1 SNHLY, CDR2 FYNNEI. The CDR3 has 13 amino acids. Trimming pared 4 bases from V and 6 bases from J, leaving 12 bases between. The chain's CDR3 is CASSGYREDGYTF. The CDR3 bases are TGTGCCAGCAGTGGGTACAGGGAAGATGGCTACACCTTC.

The sample holds many counts of this clone. V and J are TRBV7-8 and TRBJ1-3, with D possibly TRBD1 on 5 matching bases. Germline CDR1 is SGHVS and CDR2 is FQNEAQ. With 5 bases removed from V and 4 bases from J, the gap between germline ends came to 15 bases. The CDR3 extends over 15 amino acids. The CDR3 DNA reads as TGTGCCAGCAGCCTGGGATTTGGGGGAGGAAACACCATATATTTT. This codes for CASSLGFGGGNTIYF.

The chain couples TRBV14 to TRBJ1-4; perhaps TRBD1 as D (6 bases). The V end lost 3 bases, the J end lost 0 bases, and 8 bases lay between the germline ends. Looked up from germline, CDR1 is SGHDN and CDR2 is FVKESK. CDR3 size: 15 residues. CDR3 bases: TGTGCCAGCAGCCAGACAGGAGCAACTAATGAAAAACTGTTTTTT. Protein: CASSQTGATNEKLFF.

V usage is TRBV2 and J usage is TRBJ1-5; D is ambiguous. The CDR3 is made up of 15 amino acids. V shed 6 bases and J shed 3 bases, with 15 bases lying between them. CDR1 and CDR2 from the germline V gene are SNHLY and FYNNEI. This chain's CDR3 is CASRRENINNQPQHF. Here the CDR3 DNA reads TGTGCCAGCAGGAGGGAAAACATAAACAATCAGCCCCAGCATTTT.

This chain links TRBV15 with TRBJ1-5, with a weak D call TRBD1 (5 bases). Germline assignment: CDR1 LNHNV and CDR2 YYDKDF (reference sequence). The CDR3 has 17 residues. V was pared by 1 base and J by 0 bases, with 13 bases between. This chain's CDR3 is CATSRGLRGYSNQPQHF. The CDR3 DNA reads TGTGCCACCAGCAGAGGGCTGAGGGGATATAGCAATCAGCCCCAGCATTTT.

This chain connects TRBV11-3 to TRBJ2-3, with a possible D match to TRBD1 (5 bases). The CDR3 extends over 13 amino acids. Between the trimmed V and J ends, which lost 5 bases and 2 bases, there was a span of 8 bases. Germline V gene lookup returns CDR1 SGHNT and CDR2 YENEEA. The CDR3 DNA reads TGTGCCAGCAGCAAGGACACCACAGATACGCAGTATTTT. The encoded protein is CASSKDTTDTQYF.

The sample holds one count of this clone. CDR3 region: CASTPLGQTYGYTF. CDR3 sequence (DNA): TGTGCCAGCACCCCGTTGGGTCAGACCTATGGCTACACCTTC. V usage is TRBV7-2 and J usage is TRBJ1-2; D remains ambiguous. Between the trimmed V and J ends, which lost 7 bases and 4 bases, there was a span of 16 bases. The CDR3 sequence is 14 residues long. In germline, CDR1 is SGHTA, CDR2 FQGNSA. Full variable domain (missing parts from reference TRBV7-2 and TRBJ1-2): GAGVSQSPSNKVTEKGKDVELRCDPISGHTALYWYRQSLGQGLEFLIYFQGNSAPDKSGLPSDRFSAERTGGSVSTLTIQRTQQEDSAVYLCASTPLGQTYGYTFGSGTRLTVV.

V is TRBV5-5 and J is TRBJ1-2, with 10 bases that match TRBD1. The CDR3 sequence is 15 residues long. V lost 4 bases to trimming and J lost 3 bases; unmatched junction nucleotides: 6. Looked up from germline, CDR1 is SGHKS and CDR2 is YYEKEE (reference sequence). CDR3 loop: CASSVGTGVDYGYTF. DNA of the CDR3: TGTGCCAGCAGCGTCGGGACAGGGGTGGACTATGGCTACACCTTC.

The chain couples TRBV2 to TRBJ1-4; 8 nucleotides line up with TRBD1. J lost 0 bases, V lost 8 bases, and 5 bases had no gene match. CDR3 length: 15 residues. Germline V gene lookup returns CDR1 SNHLY and CDR2 FYNNEI. This chain's CDR3 is CASAGGVATNEKLFF. The CDR3 nucleotides read TGTGCCAGCGCAGGGGGCGTTGCAACTAATGAAAAACTGTTTTTT.

V is TRBV7-6 and J is TRBJ2-1; 8 nucleotides align to TRBD1. Unmatched junction bases numbered 6, after V lost 4 bases and J lost 4 bases. CDR1 SGHVS and CDR2 FNYEAQ come from the germline V gene. The CDR3 runs 15 residues. The CDR3 loop reads CASSSDRGSYNEQFF. CDR3 DNA sequence: TGTGCCAGCAGCTCCGACAGGGGCTCGTACAATGAGCAGTTCTTC.

Only a few counts were recorded for this clone. The rearrangement links TRBV6-5 to TRBJ2-7; tentative D call: TRBD2 (6 bases). The V end was cut by 5 bases, the J end by 0 bases, with 14 bases between. The CDR3 runs 15 residues. Per germline, CDR1 MNHEY and CDR2 SVGAGI. CDR3 residues: CASSREDGSSYEQYF. DNA for the CDR3: TGTGCCAGCAGTAGGGAGGACGGGAGCTCCTACGAGCAGTACTTC.

The rearrangement links TRBV2 to TRBJ2-3; D remains unclear. Looked up from germline, CDR1 is SNHLY and CDR2 is FYNNEI. V dropped 3 bases and J dropped 11 bases, with 15 bases sitting between them. The CDR3 extends over 13 amino acids. The CDR3 is CASSDRFEWLQYF. CDR3 nucleotide sequence: TGTGCCAGCAGTGATCGGTTTGAGTGGCTGCAGTATTTT.

The rearrangement uses TRBV7-2 and TRBJ2-1; the match to TRBD2 covers 14 bases. The V and J ends lost 5 bases and 10 bases, in that order; junction bases with no gene match: 4. The CDR3 is made up of 14 amino acids. The germline gives CDR1 SGHTA, CDR2 FQGNSA. CDR3 DNA: TGTGCCAGCAGCCCAGGGACTAGCGGGAGCGAGCAGTTCTTC. This codes for CASSPGTSGSEQFF.

The chain links TRBV2 to TRBJ1-5; no clear D gene. Trimming shortened V by 7 bases and J by 0 bases, and 10 bases separated the two germline ends. The germline V gene has CDR1 SNHLY and CDR2 FYNNEI. CDR3 length: 14 residues. The CDR3 sequence is CASTQTLSNQPQHF. DNA for the CDR3: TGTGCCAGCACCCAGACCCTTAGCAATCAGCCCCAGCATTTT.

The CDR3 loop is CASSLWPEGRETQYF. The CDR3 DNA reads as TGCGCCAGCAGCTTGTGGCCCGAGGGGAGGGAGACCCAGTACTTC. The chain has TRBV5-1 and TRBJ2-5; D may be TRBD2 (6 bases). Trimming shortened V by 1 base and J by 5 bases, and 15 bases separated the two germline ends. Germline V lookup: CDR1 SGHRS, CDR2 YFSETQ. The CDR3 loop spans 15 amino acids.

The chain employs TRBV19 and TRBJ1-1, with D possibly being TRBD1 (6 bases). The CDR3 contains 14 residues. Between the trimmed V and J ends, which lost 5 bases and 4 bases, there was a span of 14 bases. Germline V lookup: CDR1 LNHDA, CDR2 SQIVND (reference sequence). For the CDR3, the DNA is TGTGCCAGTAGTTTACAGGGAATGTTCACTGAAGCTTTCTTT. Its translation: CASSLQGMFTEAFF.

The gene calls are TRBV6-5 and TRBJ2-6; no reliable D call. This CDR3 has 15 amino acids. Deletions cut 2 bases from V and 0 bases from J, with 5 bases between. Germline loops: CDR1 MNHEY, CDR2 SVGAGI. CDR3 nucleotides: TGTGCCAGCAGTTACCGGCACTCTGGGGCCAACGTCCTGACTTTC. Protein sequence: CASSYRHSGANVLTF.

The rearrangement joins TRBV5-1 to TRBJ2-1; 7 positions agree with TRBD2. V lost 0 bases and J lost 6; bases outside the gene matches: 18. This CDR3 is 19 amino acids long. In germline, CDR1 is SGHRS, CDR2 YFSETQ. Here the CDR3 DNA reads TGCGCCAGCAGCTTGGCGATTGGCGGGGGTTCCCCCGTCGTCAATGAGCAGTTCTTC. Its protein product is CASSLAIGGGSPVVNEQFF.

This rearrangement joins TRBV5-1 to TRBJ2-7; either TRBD1 or TRBD2 may fit D (6 bases each). CDR3 length equals 15 residues. CDR1 is SGHRS, CDR2 YFSETQ, per germline. The germline V and J ends were trimmed by 0 bases and 8 bases, with 18 bases remaining between them. As DNA, the CDR3 is TGCGCCAGCAGCTTGGCCCTTATCGAGGGGGGCCAGCAGTACTTC. Translating it yields CASSLALIEGGQQYF. Looking up the rest from reference TRBV5-1 and TRBJ2-7 gives the full variable domain: KAGVTQTPRYLIKTRGQQVTLSCSPISGHRSVSWYQQTPGQGLQFLFEYFSETQRNKGNFPGRFSGRQFSNSRSEMNVSTLELGDSALYLCASSLALIEGGQQYFGPGTRLTVT.

The V call is TRBV7-9, the J call TRBJ1-1, with D possibly matching TRBD1 (5 bases). This CDR3 spans 15 amino acids. Between the trimmed V and J ends, which lost 4 bases and 5 bases, there was a span of 17 bases. Germline-derived CDR1 and CDR2 are SEHNR and FQNEAQ (reference sequence). CDR3 sequence: CASSSIGGEGTEAFF. CDR3 sequence (DNA): TGTGCCAGCAGCTCCATCGGGGGGGAAGGGACTGAAGCTTTCTTT.

This clone was recorded once. This chain connects TRBV10-3 to TRBJ2-3; TRBD1 matches 7 bases. Germline CDR1 ENHRY, CDR2 SYGVKD. The CDR3 has 15 amino acids. The V and J ends lost 4 bases and 5 bases, in that order; junction bases with no gene match: 9. The CDR3 DNA reads as TGTGCCATCAGTGGGATGACAGGGTCAGGAGATACGCAGTATTTT. Amino acid sequence: CAISGMTGSGDTQYF.

The chain couples TRBV5-6 to TRBJ2-3, with D possibly matching TRBD2 (6 bases). This CDR3 is 14 amino acids long. The germline V gene encodes CDR1 SGHDT and CDR2 YYEEEE. Trimming took off 3 bases at V and 5 bases at J, with 13 bases between the two ends. The CDR3 is CASSWGDSRDTQYF. The CDR3 nucleotides are TGTGCCAGCAGCTGGGGGGACTCAAGAGATACGCAGTATTTT. The entire variable domain, with the rest obtained from reference TRBV5-6 and TRBJ2-3, is as follows: DAGVTQSPTHLIKTRGQQVTLRCSPKSGHDTVSWYQQALGQGPQFIFQYYEEEERQRGNFPDRFSGHQFPNYSSELNVNALLLGDSALYLCASSWGDSRDTQYFGPGTRLTVL.